These 29 T cell receptor beta chains were all obtained from the same sample, sequenced in a study of T cells after posttransplantation cyclophosphamide (dated by TCRdb to about 2016). Libraries were constructed by the immunoSEQ multiplex PCR assay. The table was pulled from immuneACCESS by TCRdb, which kept in-frame rearrangements only. Such tables lose some clones; where checked, under half of the loss comes from unresolved V genes, and the rest has no known cause. This sample lists more than 15,000 clones; 94% were detected once. 0.25% to 0.3% of the sample is in the top ten clones. Viable CD3+CD4+ or CD3+CD8+ cells that were CCR7+CD45RA+CD45RO-CD95-CD27+CD28+ were defined as naive T cells. The sample comprised naive CD4+ T cells sorted from blood. These receptors all come from a woman aged 45-59 years in good health and a related stem cell transplant donor.

The genes are TRBV28 and TRBJ1-1; D is perhaps TRBD1 (6 bases). Germline assignment: CDR1 MDHEN and CDR2 SYDVKM. The ends were cut back, 2 bases at V and 4 bases at J, with 14 bases in the middle. The CDR3 has 15 residues. The CDR3 DNA reads TGTGCCAGCAGTTTAGTTAGGGGGAGGGGCACTGAAGCTTTCTTT. Encoded protein: CASSLVRGRGTEAFF.

The chain employs TRBV5-4 and TRBJ2-1; D might be TRBD1 (6 bases). V lost 1 base to trimming and J lost 8 bases, with 16 bases between them. Germline loops: CDR1 SGHNT, CDR2 YYREEE (reference sequence). The CDR3 has 15 amino acids. CDR3 DNA sequence: TGTGCCAGCAGCTTGATCAGGGGAGATGGCGATGAGCAGTTCTTC. Protein product: CASSLIRGDGDEQFF.

The chain recombines TRBV6-5 with TRBJ2-7, with D possibly being TRBD1 (6 bases). V shed 6 bases and J shed 2 bases, with 17 bases lying between them. CDR3 size: 15 residues. Per the germline V gene, CDR1 is MNHEY and CDR2 is SVGAGI. CDR3 in amino acids: CASRTSRDTAYEQYF. The CDR3 DNA sequence: TGTGCCAGCAGAACCAGCCGGGACACGGCCTACGAGCAGTACTTC.

This chain joins TRBV9 and TRBJ1-4; D unclear. V lost 2 bases, J lost 3 bases, and 14 bases lay in between. The CDR3 spans 16 residues. Germline V gives CDR1 SGDLS, CDR2 YYNGEE. The CDR3 nucleotides read TGTGCCAGCAGCGTGAGGGCTCCCGGGTCTAATGAAAAACTGTTTTTT. It translates to CASSVRAPGSNEKLFF.

The chain carries TRBV30 and TRBJ2-3, with a tentative D call TRBD2 (6 bases). The CDR3 is 18 amino acids. V lost 0 bases and J lost 4, with 23 bases in between. CDR1 is GTSNPN, CDR2 SVGIG, per germline (reference sequence). The CDR3 DNA reads as TGTGCCTGGAGTGTACGGTTTGGAGGGCTTACGTTCCCAGATACGCAGTATTTT. It codes for CAWSVRFGGLTFPDTQYF.

The chain couples TRBV18 to TRBJ2-1; 8 bases map to TRBD2. The V gene's germline CDR1 is KGHSH and CDR2 LQKENI. V gave up 3 bases and J gave up 3 bases; unmatched junction bases: 7. This CDR3 region has 16 residues. CDR3 nucleotides: TGTGCCAGCTCACCGAGCGGGGGCCGGAACTACAATGAGCAGTTCTTC. Its translation is CASSPSGGRNYNEQFF.

This clone was observed a handful of times. The CDR3 region is CAISERRSEAFF. The CDR3 DNA reads TGTGCCATCAGTGAGCGGAGATCTGAAGCTTTCTTT. V usage is TRBV10-3 and J usage is TRBJ1-1; no clear D gene. The germline V and J ends were trimmed by 2 bases and 6 bases, with 7 bases remaining between them. This CDR3 contains 12 residues. Germline CDR1 ENHRY, CDR2 SYGVKD.

This chain joins TRBV11-1 and TRBJ2-2; TRBD1 matches at 8 bases. V lost 6 bases, J lost 4 bases, and 7 bases stayed unmatched. CDR3 length: 15 residues. CDR1 and CDR2 from the germline V gene are SGHAT and FQDESV (reference sequence). DNA for the CDR3: TGTGCCAGCAGTCTTGGACAGGGCGTCACCGGGGAGCTGTTTTTT. It translates to CASSLGQGVTGELFF.

CDR3: CASSQDRRAGDAYQPQHF. DNA for the CDR3: TGTGCCAGCAGCCAAGATCGTCGGGCGGGGGATGCTTATCAGCCCCAGCATTTT. The gene calls are TRBV4-2 and TRBJ1-5; possible D gene TRBD1, 5 bases. V gave up 0 bases and J gave up 5 bases, with 20 bases separating them. The CDR3 is 18 amino acids. Germline lookup yields CDR1 LGHNA and CDR2 YNFKEQ.

V usage is TRBV7-7 and J usage is TRBJ2-1, with TRBD2 identical over 8 bases. CDR1 SSHAT and CDR2 FNYEAQ come from the germline V gene (reference sequence). The junction had 7 bases not matched to a gene; V was cut back by 4 bases and J by 5 bases. The length of the CDR3 is 15 residues. In DNA, the CDR3 is TGTGCCAGCAGCTCAGGGACTAGAAGGGACAATGAGCAGTTCTTC. Translation gives CASSSGTRRDNEQFF.

The rearrangement uses TRBV5-6 and TRBJ2-3; D is unclear. There are 13 residues in the CDR3. Germline CDR1 SGHDT, CDR2 YYEEEE. Trimming stripped 0 bases from V and 4 bases from J, with 6 bases between. The CDR3 sequence: CASSLVDADTQYF. The DNA for the CDR3 is TGTGCCAGCAGCTTGGTAGATGCAGATACGCAGTATTTT.

This chain joins TRBV29-1 and TRBJ2-7; D is unclear. V shed 4 bases and J shed 3 bases, with 13 bases lying between them. CDR3 length equals 13 residues. CDR1 and CDR2 (germline): SQVTM, ANQGSEA. DNA of the CDR3: TGCAGCGTTGTGGTCCCCCCGGGCTACGAGCAGTACTTC. This codes for CSVVVPPGYEQYF.

The chain employs TRBV5-1 and TRBJ2-3; 11 bases are a match to TRBD2. Germline assignment: CDR1 SGHRS and CDR2 YFSETQ. CDR3 length: 17 amino acids. J was trimmed by 0 bases and V by 4 bases; bases with no gene match: 7. In nucleotides, the CDR3 is TGCGCCAGCAGCGTATCCGGGACTAGCGGCAGCACAGATACGCAGTATTTT. This gives the protein CASSVSGTSGSTDTQYF.

This rearrangement joins TRBV6-1 to TRBJ1-6; 9 positions agree with TRBD1. Germline V lookup: CDR1 MNHNS, CDR2 SASEGT. The junction had 12 bases not matched to a gene; V was cut back by 8 bases and J by 10 bases. The CDR3 covers 15 residues. This CDR3 reads CASWTGTGNRSPLHF. As DNA, the CDR3 is TGTGCCAGCTGGACCGGGACAGGGAATAGATCACCCCTCCACTTT.

This chain uses TRBV7-2 with TRBJ2-1; weak D call: TRBD2 (5 bases). Trimming left V 5 bases short and J 0 bases short, with 14 bases between. The CDR3 loop spans 16 amino acids. In germline, CDR1 is SGHTA, CDR2 FQGNSA. The CDR3 protein is CASSPTADPSYNEQFF. The DNA for the CDR3 is TGTGCCAGCAGCCCCACAGCGGACCCCTCCTACAATGAGCAGTTCTTC.

CDR3 sequence: CASSGLPGQGLTGNTIYF. The CDR3 nucleotides read TGTGCCAGCAGTGGGCTTCCGGGACAGGGGTTGACTGGAAACACCATATATTTT. The chain has TRBV2 and TRBJ1-3; TRBD1 agrees at 10 bases. Germline V gene lookup returns CDR1 SNHLY and CDR2 FYNNEI. After removal of 4 bases from V and 2 bases from J, the junction contained 11 bases not matched to a gene. The CDR3 spans 18 residues.

The chain couples TRBV7-8 to TRBJ2-1; D remains unclear. Germline V lookup: CDR1 SGHVS, CDR2 FQNEAQ. V was trimmed by 5 bases and J by 10 bases, leaving 12 bases between them. CDR3 size: 12 residues. The CDR3 protein is CASSPRLQEQFF. Here the CDR3 DNA reads TGTGCCAGCAGCCCACGACTGCAGGAGCAGTTCTTC.

The chain is built from TRBV5-1 and TRBJ2-7; TRBD2 matches at 10 bases. Trimming at V came to 2 bases and at J to 3 bases, leaving 8 bases not matched to a gene. The CDR3 is made up of 16 amino acids. Germline loops: CDR1 SGHRS, CDR2 YFSETQ. The CDR3 reads CASSLIPSGSFYEQYF. CDR3 sequence (DNA): TGCGCCAGCAGCTTAATTCCTAGCGGGAGTTTCTACGAGCAGTACTTC.

This clone was seen a single time. The chain links TRBV4-1 to TRBJ1-2; D not resolved. Germline V lookup: CDR1 MGHRA, CDR2 YSYEKL. The CDR3 runs to 16 residues. V was trimmed by 4 bases and J by 7 bases, leaving 22 bases between them. The CDR3 nucleotides read TGCGCCAGCAGCCCGGGAATCCCCTACGGCACGGCTGGCTACACCTTC. As protein: CASSPGIPYGTAGYTF.

This chain uses TRBV27 with TRBJ2-7; 8 nucleotides match TRBD1. The germline gives CDR1 MNHEY, CDR2 SMNVEV (reference sequence). After removal of 6 bases from V and 1 base from J, the junction contained 5 bases not matched to a gene. CDR3 length: 14 residues. This CDR3 is CASRDRDPSYEQYF. In DNA form, the CDR3 reads TGTGCCAGCAGGGACAGGGACCCGTCCTACGAGCAGTACTTC.

The rearrangement joins TRBV27 to TRBJ1-1; 9 nucleotides line up with TRBD1. The CDR3 extends over 13 amino acids. The J segment lost 7 bases and the V segment lost 8 bases, leaving 8 bases of the junction unmatched. Germline-derived CDR1 and CDR2 are MNHEY and SMNVEV (reference sequence). Here the CDR3 DNA reads TGTGCCAGCTGGGACAGGGTAGGGAGTGAAGCTTTCTTT. Protein product: CASWDRVGSEAFF.

This chain joins TRBV30 and TRBJ1-1, with D possibly being TRBD1 (5 bases). The CDR3 has 18 amino acids. V dropped 1 base and J dropped 1 base, with 22 bases sitting between them. CDR1 is GTSNPN and CDR2 is SVGIG in the germline V gene (reference sequence). This CDR3 is CAWSAKSGLRGANTEAFF. In DNA, the CDR3 is TGTGCCTGGAGTGCCAAATCAGGGCTCAGAGGTGCGAACACTGAAGCTTTCTTT.

This sequence joins TRBV5-8 and TRBJ2-7; possible D gene TRBD2, 6 bases. Germline V lookup: CDR1 SGHTS, CDR2 YDEGEE. The ends were cut back, 4 bases at V and 5 bases at J, with 13 bases in the middle. The CDR3 extends over 13 amino acids. CDR3 region: CASSMGLLDEQYF. Here the CDR3 DNA reads TGTGCCAGCAGCATGGGACTCCTCGACGAGCAGTACTTC.

The chain carries TRBV5-5 and TRBJ1-1; perhaps TRBD1 as D (5 bases). The germline V gene encodes CDR1 SGHKS and CDR2 YYEKEE (reference sequence). V was cut by 0 bases and J by 4 bases, with 13 bases left in between. The CDR3 has 15 residues. CDR3 DNA sequence: TGTGCCAGCAGCTTGGATCCGGGGGGTCTCACTGAAGCTTTCTTT. This encodes CASSLDPGGLTEAFF. The whole variable domain, filled in from reference TRBV5-5 and TRBJ1-1, reads DAGVTQSPTHLIKTRGQQVTLRCSPISGHKSVSWYQQVLGQGPQFIFQYYEKEERGRGNFPDRFSARQFPNYSSELNVNALLLGDSALYLCASSLDPGGLTEAFFGQGTRLTVV.

The chain joins TRBV5-1 to TRBJ2-3; D uncertain. Between the trimmed V and J ends, which lost 3 bases and 6 bases, there was a span of 8 bases. Germline CDR1 reads SGHRS; CDR2 reads YFSETQ. The CDR3 totals 12 residues. CDR3 amino acids: CASSWAEDTQYF. The CDR3 DNA sequence: TGCGCCAGCAGCTGGGCCGAGGATACGCAGTATTTT.

This clone has only a few counts. This rearrangement joins TRBV6-1 to TRBJ1-1; possibly TRBD1 for D (5 bases). Germline V lookup: CDR1 MNHNS, CDR2 SASEGT. There are 12 residues in the CDR3. Trimming left V 2 bases short and J 9 bases short, with 10 bases between. The CDR3 sequence: CASSESQGKAFF. The DNA for the CDR3 is TGTGCCAGCAGTGAAAGTCAGGGTAAAGCTTTCTTT.

The CDR3 sequence: CASSLLPAGMGGYTF. Here the CDR3 DNA reads TGTGCCAGCAGTTTACTCCCTGCAGGGATGGGTGGCTACACCTTC. This chain connects TRBV28 to TRBJ1-2, with D maybe TRBD1 (5 bases). With 2 bases removed from V and 7 bases from J, the gap between germline ends came to 17 bases. Germline-derived CDR1 and CDR2 are MDHEN and SYDVKM. This CDR3 comprises 15 residues.

The chain recombines TRBV9 with TRBJ2-1; TRBD2 matches at 8 bases. The CDR3 loop spans 15 amino acids. Germline V gene sequence: CDR1 SGDLS, CDR2 YYNGEE. V was pared by 3 bases and J by 0 bases, with 2 bases of the junction left unmatched. Here the CDR3 DNA reads TGTGCCAGCAGCGCCAGCGGGAGCTCCTACAATGAGCAGTTCTTC. Translated, it gives CASSASGSSYNEQFF.

This chain joins TRBV11-3 and TRBJ2-1; D might be TRBD2 (7 bases). Trimming removed 4 bases at V and 5 bases at J, with 21 bases between. CDR1 and CDR2 from the germline V gene are SGHNT and YENEEA. The CDR3 totals 17 residues. CDR3 sequence: CASSSRLGGGPNNEQFF. The CDR3 nucleotides are TGTGCCAGCAGCTCCAGGTTAGGGGGAGGGCCTAACAATGAGCAGTTCTTC.